This T cell receptor beta chain was sequenced for a study of blood T cell repertoires in COVID-19. Study at large: Nucleic acid was either cDNA or gDNA, and it came from T cells, B-cell-depleted T cells, or PBMCs.

The V end was cut by 0 bases, the J end by 5 bases, with 8 bases between. CDR1 and CDR2 (germline): LGHDT, YNNKEL (reference sequence). The CDR3 has 14 amino acids. As handled by the study authors: Estimates of nucleated cell counts were drawn from the amplification of reference gene primers. Sequencing used immunoSEQ multiplex PCR; TCRdb keeps in-frame clones, though not all of them. V, J and clone size reflect that table, while D and trimming were determined from the DNA. The table records about 180,000 clones, around 85% of them present only once. This sequence was found in a woman over 75 with acute or convalescent COVID-19. The sequencing sample was made of peripheral blood. The chain links TRBV3-1 (or the pseudogene TRBV3-2) to TRBJ1-5; D gene ambiguous. CDR3 bases: TGTGCCAGCAGCCAAGATCAGAGGGATCAGCCCCAGCATTTT. Its protein product is CASSQDQRDQPQHF.